This T cell receptor beta chain was captured in a study of cytomegalovirus exposure and HLA in healthy donors (dated by TCRdb to between 2016 and 2019). With respect to the entire study: According to an earlier analysis of several hundred of the donors, about 179 million T cells yielded 100 million or so unique TCR beta sequences and about 300 Gb of sequence data. Approximately 300 gigabases of sequencing data and roughly 81 million unique TCR sequences made up an early release that covered several hundred HLA-typed donors. The genetic ancestry cluster associated with self-reported Caucasian donors included over 65% of the approximately 400 genotyped donors. The study aimed to test whether signatures of past pathogen exposure could be identified by cataloging public T cell receptors. The study profiled the T cell repertoires of approximately 700 subjects by immunosequencing and related them to cytomegalovirus serostatus. A separate validation cohort of roughly 130 different subjects was used in addition to the 666-subject first cohort. The study combined high-throughput TCR immunosequencing, statistical association of individual TCRs with disease status, and machine learning to predict cytomegalovirus infection status. A later analysis re-analyzed previously published TCR beta repertoires from roughly 630 donors and added high-resolution HLA genotyping to study TCR occurrence patterns. In the later analysis, no new phenotypic data were used to find candidate immune exposures; instead, reliance was placed on TCR beta sequences and their occurrence across donors. An earlier analysis of around 640 of the donors used high-throughput TCR beta sequencing to judge whether each TCR beta V gene segment behaved as functional or pseudogenic. Alongside the repertoire data, information on donor age, sex, ethnicity and CMV serostatus was compiled. Genome-wide SNP genotypes for about 65% of the roughly 670 donors were used in a later genetic analysis, which treated that subset as a discovery cohort. All discovery cohort repertoires had been generated on a single sequencing platform. Class I and class II HLA loci were covered by the typing at four-digit resolution. The number of donors typed differed by locus, with roughly 629-640 for A, B, C, DRB1 and DQB1, 522 for DQA1, approximately 570 for DPA1, and approximately 470 for DPB1. Because of strong linkage in the cohort, 5 or 6 DR-DQ haplotypes were treated as single units for association and clustering. Among roughly 400 genotyped donors of the cohort, an average of approximately 240,000 unique TCR beta nucleotide sequences was sequenced per donor, of which approximately 19% were non-productive.

Its CDR3 holds 14 amino acids, cysteine through phenylalanine. Just the 42-base CDR3 DNA is kept, in frame starting at base 1. Compared with germline, V lacks 4 bases and J lacks 9 bases; bases without a gene match: 11. CDR1 SGHTS and CDR2 YDEGEE were looked up in the germline V gene. On the study overall, not on this receptor specifically: In an earlier analysis of more than 500 of the donors, most TCR beta V segments appeared in productive rearrangements about 87% or about 30% of the time, broadly matching IMGT annotations. In a later genetic analysis, a missense DCLRE1C variant was associated with V-gene and J-gene trimming of TCR beta chains, and the association was replicated in an independent cohort. In vitro tests confirmed that a few of the cytomegalovirus-associated TCR beta chains recognize cytomegalovirus antigens. Cytomegalovirus status was reported to be diagnosed by the classifier with high specificity and sensitivity in both the original and validation cohorts. A further reported finding was that TCR beta sequences accurately predicted the HLA-A and HLA-B alleles for most subjects in the first cohort. Strong co-occurrence of HLA alleles, especially DR and DQ, made assigning TCR associations to individual alleles difficult. Immune exposure information for the cohort was limited to CMV serostatus. The earlier analysis of 587 of the donors excluded seventeen rarely observed V segments, including chromosome 9 orphons, because counts were too low. A later analysis found that TCR association rates varied across HLA loci, with DRB1 alleles showing the most associated TCRs and HLA-C alleles the fewest. Most CMV-associated TCR beta chains appeared to be HLA-restricted in a later analysis, and the HLA associations seemed to be driven largely by CMV exposure. Linkage disequilibrium might explain the correlated functional status among segregating V segments, but an unknown experimental factor could not be ruled out. Several of the top co-occurrence clusters appeared to be linked to parvovirus B19, influenza, CMV and Epstein-Barr virus, according to a later analysis. A group of highly shared sequence variants was considered likely to be a technical artifact of the sequencing pipeline. According to a later genetic analysis, donors in an Asian-associated ancestry cluster had fewer N-insertions in productive TCRs than the approximately 650-donor mean. Roughly uniform sequencing depth across donors was assumed in presence/absence analyses, although this assumption may not hold. The study listed 150 to 200 TCR beta chains as associated with cytomegalovirus. At a false discovery rate of 0.05, a later analysis linked 16,000 or so TCR beta sequences to specific HLA alleles. Across donors, most TCR sequences were observed very rarely, whereas some public TCRs were present in many individuals. The cohort was sequenced for TCR beta chains only, and without alpha or paired-chain data the features that could be detected were limited. The authors suggested that the approach could potentially be generalized to other disease states and immunological phenotypes. Compared with equally common non-associated chains, HLA-associated TCR beta chains in a later analysis were more clonally expanded and had lower generation probabilities. Because the 87-base-pair reads could not distinguish some IMGT-functional V segments, including TRBV6-2 and TRBV6-3, those segments were excluded. Because HLA typing was missing for some donors at each locus, association tests included only the typed subset.

Library prep was done by the immunoSEQ multiplex PCR assay. For the multiplex PCR, a mixture combining 60 forward primers for TCR Vbeta segments and 13 reverse primers for TCR Jbeta segments was used. The CDR3 region of rearranged TCR beta genes was amplified from genomic DNA with a multiplex PCR assay. The Illumina HiSeq System was used to sequence the amplified TCR beta libraries as 87-base-pair reads. The authors' pipeline ran thus. A later analysis tallied 75 million to 95 million unique TCR beta chains across the 666 repertoires, and some 10 million of those chains were shared by two or more donors. Raw reads were error-corrected and collapsed into unique sequences with a nearest-neighbor algorithm that merged closely related sequences to remove PCR and sequencing errors. CDR3 sequences were aligned to IMGT reference sequences to assign V, D and J gene segments. Each retained sequence needed at least a six-nucleotide match to both a V gene segment and a J gene segment. Rearrangements were called productive when the CDR3 lacked stop codons and stayed in frame with V and J; all others were non-productive. Following IMGT convention, CDR3 was defined as the stretch from the second conserved V-encoded cysteine up to the conserved J-encoded phenylalanine. The earlier analysis of 550 to 650 of the donors excluded any sequence lacking an unambiguous match to a single V gene segment. In an earlier analysis of approximately 560 of the donors, a V segment was called functional when productive rearrangements were above 56.7%, and segregating when the standard deviation between donors exceeded 5%. To diagnose cytomegalovirus status from the catalog of TCR beta chain sequences, a statistical classification framework was built. A later analysis assigned V and J genes by comparing TCR nucleotide sequences with IMGT/GENE-DB human TR gene sequences. Using the TCRdist pipeline, a later analysis assigned CDR3 sequences along with most-parsimonious VDJ recombination scenarios. In a later analysis, every TCR beta chain was defined by the combination of its CDR3 amino acid sequence and its V-gene family, and reads without a unique V-gene family were dropped. To address suspected cross-contamination and a sequencing artifact, a later analysis removed over 500 highly shared, low-generation-probability nucleotide sequences. In a later analysis, a clonal expansion index for each public chain was calculated from normalized within-repertoire ranks of inferred template counts. Generation probabilities in a later analysis came from a VDJ recombination model fitted to out-of-frame rearrangements, and those results were checked against IGoR. In a later analysis, hypergeometric tests were used to score TCR-TCR, TCR-HLA and TCR-CMV co-occurrence, with a repertoire-size bias correction applied to TCR pairs. To estimate false discovery rates, a later analysis permuted the HLA or CMV assignments 20 times. In a later analysis, co-occurring TCRs were grouped using DBSCAN, with TCRdist sequence similarity added in when clustering inside HLA-allele-positive subsets. Co-occurrence clustering excluded repertoires with fewer than 30,000 or more than 120,000 public chains, plus five with anomalous nucleotide sharing. TCRdb's version of the immuneACCESS table is confined to in-frame rearrangements and falls short of the full clone set. An unresolved V gene accounts for under half of the shortfall where checked; the remainder is of unknown origin. That table is the source of V, J and clone size, and D and trimming were worked out from the DNA. Recorded for this sample are over 120,000 clones; 78% of them occurred a single time. Clones ranked in the top ten supply around 3% of the sample.

This clone turned up a few times. The antigen it recognizes is unknown. Base qualities are not provided; no much larger clone lies one nucleotide away. The cohort comprised some 730 healthy bone marrow donors. All cohort members were sampled while nominally healthy, although unrecorded immune exposures were likely present. The donor tested CMV seronegative and was one of the 352 seronegative cohort members. A peripheral blood sample was collected from each donor, and TCR beta sequencing was performed on peripheral blood mononuclear cells. The Qiagen DNeasy Blood Extraction Kit was used to extract genomic DNA from the blood cell samples.

This chain is built from TRBV5-8 and TRBJ2-7; the central 9 bases match TRBD2. This sequence originates from a female donor in good health and CMV-seronegative. Material for sequencing was PBMCs. CDR3 region: CASSLGLANEVQYF. The nucleotides are TGTGCCAGCAGCCTGGGACTAGCTAATGAGGTGCAGTACTTC.